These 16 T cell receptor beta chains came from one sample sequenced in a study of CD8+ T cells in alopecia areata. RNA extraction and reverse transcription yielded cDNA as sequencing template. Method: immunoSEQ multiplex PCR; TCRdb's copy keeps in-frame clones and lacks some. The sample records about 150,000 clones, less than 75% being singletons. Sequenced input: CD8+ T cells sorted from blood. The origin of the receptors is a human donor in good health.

CDR3 protein: CASSLVSGRAYEQYF. Written as DNA, the CDR3 is TGTGCCAGCAGTTTGGTAAGCGGGAGGGCCTACGAGCAGTACTTC. The gene calls are TRBV28 and TRBJ2-7, with 10 bases identical to TRBD2. J was trimmed by 2 bases and V by 3 bases; bases with no gene match: 4. CDR3 size: 15 residues. The germline V gene encodes CDR1 MDHEN and CDR2 SYDVKM.

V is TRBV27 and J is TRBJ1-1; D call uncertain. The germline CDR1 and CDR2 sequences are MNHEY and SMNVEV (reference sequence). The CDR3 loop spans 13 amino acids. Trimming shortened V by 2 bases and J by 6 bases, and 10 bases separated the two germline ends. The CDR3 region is CASSLGWGSEAFF. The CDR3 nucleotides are TGTGCCAGCAGTTTAGGTTGGGGATCTGAAGCTTTCTTT.

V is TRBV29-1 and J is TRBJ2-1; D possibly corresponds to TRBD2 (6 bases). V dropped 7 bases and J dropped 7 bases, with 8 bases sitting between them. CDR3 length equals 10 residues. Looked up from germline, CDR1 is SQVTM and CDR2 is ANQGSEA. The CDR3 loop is CSAAGNEQFF. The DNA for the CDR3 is TGCAGCGCCGCGGGGAATGAGCAGTTCTTC.

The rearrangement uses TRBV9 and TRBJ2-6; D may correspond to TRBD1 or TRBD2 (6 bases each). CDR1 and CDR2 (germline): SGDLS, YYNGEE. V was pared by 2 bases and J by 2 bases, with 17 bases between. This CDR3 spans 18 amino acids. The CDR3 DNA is TGTGCCAGCAGCGTCCCGAGCGAGGGGGGCACTGGGGCCAACGTCCTGACTTTC. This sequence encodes CASSVPSEGGTGANVLTF. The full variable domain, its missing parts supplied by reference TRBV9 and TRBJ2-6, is DSGVTQTPKHLITATGQRVTLRCSPRSGDLSVYWYQQSLDQGLQFLIQYYNGEERAKGNILERFSAQQFPDLHSELNLSSLELGDSALYFCASSVPSEGGTGANVLTFGAGSRLTVL.

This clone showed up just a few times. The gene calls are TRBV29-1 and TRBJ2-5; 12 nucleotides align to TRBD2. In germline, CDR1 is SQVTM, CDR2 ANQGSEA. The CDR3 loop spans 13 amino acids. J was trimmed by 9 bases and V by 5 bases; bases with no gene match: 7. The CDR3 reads CSVRTSGIWAQYF. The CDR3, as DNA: TGCAGCGTTAGGACTAGCGGGATTTGGGCCCAGTACTTC.

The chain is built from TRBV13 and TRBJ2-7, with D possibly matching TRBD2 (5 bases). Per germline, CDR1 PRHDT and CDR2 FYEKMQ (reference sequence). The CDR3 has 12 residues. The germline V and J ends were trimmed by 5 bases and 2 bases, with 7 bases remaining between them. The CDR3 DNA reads TGTGCCAGCAGCGCCGGGACCTACGAGCAGTACTTC. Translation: CASSAGTYEQYF.

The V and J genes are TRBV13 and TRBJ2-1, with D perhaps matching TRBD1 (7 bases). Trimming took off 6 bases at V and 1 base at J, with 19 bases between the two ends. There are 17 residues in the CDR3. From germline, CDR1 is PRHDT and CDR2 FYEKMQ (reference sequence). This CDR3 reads CASSLFGGGPSYNEQFF. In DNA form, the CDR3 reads TGTGCCAGCAGTCTCTTTGGAGGGGGCCCTTCCTACAATGAGCAGTTCTTC.

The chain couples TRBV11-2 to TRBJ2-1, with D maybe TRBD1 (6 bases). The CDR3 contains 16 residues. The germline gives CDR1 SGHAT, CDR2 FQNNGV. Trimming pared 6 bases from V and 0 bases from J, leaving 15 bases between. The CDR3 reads CASSQQGLSSYNEQFF. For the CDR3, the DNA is TGTGCCAGCAGTCAACAGGGTCTCAGCTCCTACAATGAGCAGTTCTTC.

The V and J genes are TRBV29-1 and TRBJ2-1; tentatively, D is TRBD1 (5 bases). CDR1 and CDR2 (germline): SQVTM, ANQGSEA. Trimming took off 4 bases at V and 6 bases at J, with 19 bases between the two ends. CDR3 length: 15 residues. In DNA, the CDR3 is TGCAGCGTTGGGGGCTATCCAGTCCCTTCCAATGAGCAGTTCTTC. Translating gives CSVGGYPVPSNEQFF.

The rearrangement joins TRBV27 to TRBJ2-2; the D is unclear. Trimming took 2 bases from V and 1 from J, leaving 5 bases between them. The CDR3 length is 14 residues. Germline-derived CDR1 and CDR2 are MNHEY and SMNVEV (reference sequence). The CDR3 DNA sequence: TGTGCCAGCAGTTTAGGGCGGAACACCGGGGAGCTGTTTTTT. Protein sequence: CASSLGRNTGELFF.

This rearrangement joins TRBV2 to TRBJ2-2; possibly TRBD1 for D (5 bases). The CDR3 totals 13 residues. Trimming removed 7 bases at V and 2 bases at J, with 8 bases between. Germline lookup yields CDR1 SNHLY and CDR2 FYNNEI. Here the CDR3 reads CASIQGNTGELFF. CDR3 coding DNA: TGTGCCAGCATTCAGGGAAACACCGGGGAGCTGTTTTTT.

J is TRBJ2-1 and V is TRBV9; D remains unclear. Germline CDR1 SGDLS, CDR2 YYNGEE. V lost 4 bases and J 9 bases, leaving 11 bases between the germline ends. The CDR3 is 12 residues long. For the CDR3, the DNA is TGTGCCAGCAGCCCGTGGACCAGTGAGCAGTTCTTC. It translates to CASSPWTSEQFF.

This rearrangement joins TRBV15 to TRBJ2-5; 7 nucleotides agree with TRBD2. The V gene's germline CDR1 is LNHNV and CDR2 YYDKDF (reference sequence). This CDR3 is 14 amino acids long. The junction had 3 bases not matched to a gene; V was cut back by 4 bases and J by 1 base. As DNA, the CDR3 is TGTGCCACCAGCACTAGCGGAGCCCAAGAGACCCAGTACTTC. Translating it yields CATSTSGAQETQYF.

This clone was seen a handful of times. CDR3 protein: CASSGGYGGYTF. DNA of the CDR3: TGTGCCAGCAGCGGAGGGTATGGCGGCTACACCTTC. J is TRBJ1-2 and V is TRBV2; D is unresolved. V lost 6 bases to trimming and J lost 8 bases, with 13 bases between them. CDR3 length: 12 residues. Germline V gives CDR1 SNHLY, CDR2 FYNNEI.

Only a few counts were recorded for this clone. The CDR3 DNA reads as TGCGCCAGCAGCCCCAGGACCGGGGAGCTGTTTTTT. This sequence encodes CASSPRTGELFF. The chain links TRBV4-1 to TRBJ2-2; D gene ambiguous. The CDR3 totals 12 residues. Per the germline V gene, CDR1 is MGHRA and CDR2 is YSYEKL. V was pared by 4 bases and J by 5 bases, with 5 bases between.

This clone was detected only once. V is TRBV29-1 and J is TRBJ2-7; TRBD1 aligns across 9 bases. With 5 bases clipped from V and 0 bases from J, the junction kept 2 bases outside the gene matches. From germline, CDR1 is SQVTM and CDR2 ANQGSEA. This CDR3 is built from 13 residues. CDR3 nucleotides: TGCAGCGTTACGGACAGGGGCTCCTACGAGCAGTACTTC. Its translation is CSVTDRGSYEQYF.